The 10 T cell receptor beta chains given below trace back to one sample, sequenced in a study of cytomegalovirus exposure and HLA in healthy donors. Both 60 Vbeta primers and 13 Jbeta primers went into the PCR. Sequencing was performed with immunoSEQ multiplex PCR; in TCRdb, only in-frame clones are kept and a portion is missing. In the table there are about 250,000 clones, 80% of which are singletons. The sample was PBMCs. The source is a girl aged 2 to 9 in good health and CMV-seronegative.

The chain couples TRBV11-3 to TRBJ2-2; 8 bases are shared with TRBD2. J gave up 4 bases and V 3 bases, and 4 bases lay outside the gene matches. The CDR3 consists of 15 residues. In germline, CDR1 is SGHNT, CDR2 YENEEA. For the CDR3, the DNA is TGTGCCAGCAGCTTTAGCGGGACTTTCACCGGGGAGCTGTTTTTT. It yields the protein CASSFSGTFTGELFF.

This chain connects TRBV14 to TRBJ1-1; tentative D call: TRBD1 (6 bases). This CDR3 contains 15 residues. Looked up from germline, CDR1 is SGHDN and CDR2 is FVKESK. Trimming shortened V by 3 bases and J by 1 base, and 12 bases separated the two germline ends. DNA for the CDR3: TGTGCCAGCAGCCATCAGGGGTCCCCGAACACTGAAGCTTTCTTT. Protein product: CASSHQGSPNTEAFF.

This clone has only one observation. The rearrangement links TRBV30 to TRBJ2-5; TRBD2 agrees at 9 bases. Germline CDR1 and CDR2: GTSNPN and SVGIG (reference sequence). The CDR3 totals 14 residues. V lost 5 bases to trimming and J lost 5 bases; unmatched junction nucleotides: 9. The CDR3 protein is CAWGISGSGETQYF. The CDR3 region has the DNA TGTGCCTGGGGGATTAGCGGGAGTGGGGAGACCCAGTACTTC.

This clone was seen more than once but under ten times. The chain employs TRBV19 and TRBJ1-5; tentative D call: TRBD1 (6 bases). From germline, CDR1 is LNHDA and CDR2 SQIVND (reference sequence). V was shortened by 7 bases and J by 1 base, with 17 bases between the two germline ends. This CDR3 contains 16 residues. The CDR3 protein is CASTTYRGQSNQPQHF. Written as DNA, the CDR3 is TGTGCCAGTACCACATATAGAGGACAGAGCAATCAGCCCCAGCATTTT.

The gene calls are TRBV28 and TRBJ2-7, with 13 nucleotides matching TRBD2. Germline CDR1 and CDR2: MDHEN and SYDVKM. V gave up 3 bases and J gave up 2 bases; unmatched junction bases: 7. This CDR3 has 17 amino acids. CDR3 in amino acids: CASSLFGGLAGTYEQYF. CDR3 coding DNA: TGTGCCAGCAGTTTGTTCGGGGGACTAGCGGGGACCTACGAGCAGTACTTC.

This clone has more than one count but fewer than ten. The chain recombines TRBV10-3 with TRBJ2-1, with D possibly matching TRBD1 (5 bases). There are 16 residues in the CDR3. Germline V gene sequence: CDR1 ENHRY, CDR2 SYGVKD. V lost 6 bases, J lost 1 base, and 16 bases lay in between. CDR3: CAISRPGYGSYNEQFF. CDR3 sequence (DNA): TGTGCCATCAGCCGCCCAGGGTACGGGTCCTACAATGAGCAGTTCTTC.

The chain couples TRBV5-1 to TRBJ2-7; TRBD1 might be the D (5 bases). The CDR3 has 14 amino acids. CDR1 is SGHRS and CDR2 is YFSETQ in the germline V gene. V lost 2 bases and J lost 0, with 9 bases in between. The CDR3 coding sequence is TGCGCCAGCAGCTTCGAAAGGGGCTCCTACGAGCAGTACTTC. This translates into CASSFERGSYEQYF.

The chain combines TRBV6-5 with TRBJ1-4, with a possible D match to TRBD1 (5 bases). Germline assignment: CDR1 MNHEY and CDR2 SVGAGI. V shed 6 bases and J shed 3 bases, with 11 bases lying between them. CDR3 size: 14 residues. The CDR3 coding sequence is TGTGCCAGCAGGCAGGGTGTGGCTAATGAAAAACTGTTTTTT. Translating it yields CASRQGVANEKLFF.

The rearrangement links TRBV5-4 to TRBJ1-6; 7 nucleotides align to TRBD1. The CDR3 length is 15 residues. Trimming took 1 base from V and 3 from J; bases not matched to a gene: 1. Germline V lookup: CDR1 SGHNT, CDR2 YYREEE (reference sequence). In DNA, the CDR3 is TGTGCCAGCAGCTTGAGACAGGGCTATAATTCACCCCTCCACTTT. It is translated as CASSLRQGYNSPLHF.

V usage is TRBV25-1 and J usage is TRBJ1-1, with 12 bases lining up with TRBD1. Germline CDR1 MGHDK, CDR2 SYGVNS. CDR3 length equals 16 residues. V shed 4 bases, J shed 4 bases, and the junction held 7 bases outside the gene matches. The CDR3 DNA reads as TGTGCCAGCAGTGGCCTGGGACAGGGGGCTGGCACTGAAGCTTTCTTT. Protein sequence: CASSGLGQGAGTEAFF. Combining the CDR3 with reference TRBV25-1 and TRBJ1-1 gives the whole variable domain EADIYQTPRYLVIGTGKKITLECSQTMGHDKMYWYQQDPGMELHLIHYSYGVNSTEKGDLSSESTVSRIRTEHFPLTLESARPSHTSQYLCASSGLGQGAGTEAFFGQGTRLTVV.